These 12 T cell receptor beta chains originate from one sample sequenced in a study of T cell responses to AZD1222 COVID-19 vaccine. Repertoires were generated with immunoSEQ multiplex PCR, while TCRdb's copy carries only in-frame clones and drops some. Among around 140,000 clones listed, approximately 93% were seen once. Source: peripheral blood, taken on day 0 of AZD1222 vaccination. All receptors derive from an adult in good health.

The V gene is TRBV28, the J gene TRBJ2-7; D unresolved. CDR3 length: 14 amino acids. Trimming shortened V by 2 bases and J by 5 bases, and 13 bases separated the two germline ends. Germline assignment: CDR1 MDHEN and CDR2 SYDVKM. In DNA, the CDR3 is TGTGCCAGCAGTTTACCCGGCTTTATTAACGAGCAGTACTTC. Protein: CASSLPGFINEQYF.

Only one count was recorded for this clone. The chain has TRBV28 and TRBJ2-1, with 7 bases that match TRBD2. After removal of 1 base from V and 8 bases from J, the junction contained 14 bases not matched to a gene. CDR1 is MDHEN, CDR2 SYDVKM, per germline. CDR3 length: 17 residues. This chain's CDR3 is CASSLSTTGRFGDEQFF. The CDR3 DNA follows: TGTGCCAGCAGTTTATCCACCACCGGGAGGTTTGGGGATGAGCAGTTCTTC.

This clone was seen once. The chain recombines TRBV28 with TRBJ2-1, with 7 bases that match TRBD2. V dropped 5 bases and J dropped 4; count of bases not matched to a gene: 14. Germline V gene data show CDR1 as MDHEN and CDR2 as SYDVKM. This CDR3 has 17 amino acids. CDR3 amino acids: CASSPPWAGVRYNEQFF. In DNA form, the CDR3 reads TGTGCCAGCAGTCCTCCGTGGGCGGGAGTAAGGTACAATGAGCAGTTCTTC.

The chain recombines TRBV5-5 with TRBJ1-5, with D perhaps TRBD1 (5 bases). The germline gives CDR1 SGHKS, CDR2 YYEKEE (reference sequence). Trimming stripped 4 bases from V and 6 bases from J, with 14 bases between. CDR3 length equals 14 residues. In nucleotides, the CDR3 is TGTGCCAGCAGCCCTTCAATCGGGGGTCAGCCCCAGCATTTT. This codes for CASSPSIGGQPQHF.

This chain links TRBV15 with TRBJ1-3, with 7 nucleotides matching TRBD1. V was clipped by 8 bases and J by 3 bases; unmatched bases: 4. Germline V gives CDR1 LNHNV, CDR2 YYDKDF (reference sequence). The length of the CDR3 is 13 residues. CDR3 sequence reads: CATGQVLGNTIYF. The CDR3, as DNA: TGTGCCACCGGACAGGTCCTTGGAAACACCATATATTTT.

The chain couples TRBV19 to TRBJ1-1; possible D gene TRBD1, 5 bases. Per germline, CDR1 LNHDA and CDR2 SQIVND (reference sequence). This CDR3 is 15 amino acids long. Trimming removed 4 bases from V and 4 bases from J, with 16 bases in between. The CDR3 here is CASSKRSIRGTEAFF. As DNA, the CDR3 is TGTGCCAGTAGTAAGCGGTCCATAAGGGGCACTGAAGCTTTCTTT.

V is TRBV28 and J is TRBJ2-4; TRBD1 matches at 10 bases. V shed 6 bases, J shed 7 bases, and the junction held 6 bases outside the gene matches. The CDR3 covers 14 residues. Germline V gives CDR1 MDHEN, CDR2 SYDVKM. The CDR3 spells CASRTGGARNIQYF. The CDR3 bases are TGTGCCAGCAGGACAGGGGGCGCAAGGAACATTCAGTACTTC.

In DNA form, the CDR3 reads TGTGCCAGCAGGTACGTCGGAGCAGGGAATAATTCACCCCTCCACTTT. It is translated as CASRYVGAGNNSPLHF. The chain carries TRBV2 and TRBJ1-6; a weak D match, TRBD1 (5 bases). From germline, CDR1 is SNHLY and CDR2 FYNNEI. Trimming pared 6 bases from V and 5 bases from J, leaving 17 bases between. This CDR3 has 16 amino acids.

The chain carries TRBV30 and TRBJ1-1; D perhaps matches TRBD1 (6 bases). V dropped 4 bases and J dropped 7 bases, with 19 bases sitting between them. CDR3 size: 14 residues. The germline gives CDR1 GTSNPN, CDR2 SVGIG (reference sequence). The CDR3 DNA follows: TGTGCCTGGACTAGGGACATGCGGAAGGGTGAAGCTTTCTTT. Its translation: CAWTRDMRKGEAFF.

The chain employs TRBV27 and TRBJ1-1, with TRBD1 matching over 7 bases. Germline-derived CDR1 and CDR2 are MNHEY and SMNVEV (reference sequence). The J segment lost 0 bases and the V segment lost 6 bases, leaving 7 bases of the junction unmatched. The CDR3 covers 15 residues. This chain's CDR3 is CASRQGMNLNTEAFF. CDR3 nucleotides: TGTGCCAGCAGACAGGGGATGAACTTGAACACTGAAGCTTTCTTT.

This chain uses TRBV19 with TRBJ1-5; D not resolved. The CDR3 has 15 residues. The germline CDR1 and CDR2 sequences are LNHDA and SQIVND (reference sequence). V was clipped by 7 bases and J by 0 bases, with 13 bases between them. CDR3 nucleotides: TGTGCCAGTACTGTGGACCTGCTTAGCAATCAGCCCCAGCATTTT. Its translation is CASTVDLLSNQPQHF.

This clone was picked up one time. This chain links TRBV19 with TRBJ2-7; D tentatively reads TRBD1 or TRBD2 (5 bases each). CDR1 is LNHDA and CDR2 is SQIVND in the germline V gene (reference sequence). The germline V and J ends were trimmed by 4 bases and 2 bases, with 12 bases remaining between them. The length of the CDR3 is 14 residues. The CDR3 nucleotides read TGTGCCAGTAGTACCCGGGACGGGCCCTACGAGCAGTACTTC. As protein: CASSTRDGPYEQYF.